The 14 T cell receptor beta chains given below trace back to one sample, sequenced in a study of cytomegalovirus exposure and HLA in healthy donors. Primers included in the PCR were 60 Vbeta and 13 Jbeta primers. Some clones are missing from TCRdb's copy, which holds only in-frame ones; the method was immunoSEQ multiplex PCR. This sample has approximately 88,000 clones, with about 79% found just once. The sample comprised PBMCs. The receptors shown here come from a man younger than 35 in good health and CMV-seropositive.

The CDR3 here is CASLTSSGNEQFF. The CDR3 nucleotides read TGTGCCAGCCTAACTAGCTCGGGGAATGAGCAGTTCTTC. This chain uses TRBV2 with TRBJ2-1, with a weak D call TRBD2 (6 bases). The CDR3 is 13 residues long. From germline, CDR1 is SNHLY and CDR2 FYNNEI. V lost 8 bases to trimming and J lost 7 bases, with 15 bases between them.

V and J are TRBV19 and TRBJ1-5; D gene ambiguous. CDR3 length: 13 amino acids. The ends were cut back, 7 bases at V and 5 bases at J, with 12 bases in the middle. Germline values: CDR1 LNHDA, CDR2 SQIVND (reference sequence). The CDR3 DNA sequence: TGTGCCAGTACTCGGAGGCGTGATCAGCCCCAGCATTTT. Protein product: CASTRRRDQPQHF. Combining the CDR3 with reference TRBV19 and TRBJ1-5 gives the whole variable domain DGGITQSPKYLFRKEGQNVTLSCEQNLNHDAMYWYRQDPGQGLRLIYYSQIVNDFQKGDIAEGYSVSREKKESFPLTVTSAQKNPTAFYLCASTRRRDQPQHFGDGTRLSIL.

V and J are TRBV5-1 and TRBJ2-3; the D gene is possibly TRBD2 (6 bases). Deletions cut 6 bases from V and 4 bases from J, with 12 bases between. The CDR3 has 13 residues. Germline V gene lookup returns CDR1 SGHRS and CDR2 YFSETQ. CDR3 sequence reads: CASKDGSADTQYF. Written as DNA, the CDR3 is TGCGCCAGCAAGGACGGGAGTGCAGATACGCAGTATTTT.

This CDR3 reads CASSLYFTGASNTEAFF. The CDR3 nucleotides read TGTGCCAGCAGCTTATACTTTACAGGGGCATCGAACACTGAAGCTTTCTTT. The chain has TRBV7-8 and TRBJ1-1; TRBD1 aligns across 7 bases. CDR3 length equals 17 residues. The germline CDR1 and CDR2 sequences are SGHVS and FQNEAQ. Germline trimming cut 2 bases from V and 1 base from J; bases unmatched to any gene: 10. Full variable domain (remainder filled in from reference TRBV7-8 and TRBJ1-1): GAGVSQSPRYKVAKRGQDVALRCDPISGHVSLFWYQQALGQGPEFLTYFQNEAQLDKSGLPSDRFFAERPEGSVSTLKIQRTQQEDSAVYLCASSLYFTGASNTEAFFGQGTRLTVV.

This chain connects TRBV29-1 to TRBJ2-2; the D gene is possibly TRBD2 (5 bases). Germline CDR1 and CDR2: SQVTM and ANQGSEA. There are 12 residues in the CDR3. Trimming stripped 4 bases from V and 4 bases from J, with 7 bases between. This chain's CDR3 is CSVVGGTGELFF. DNA for the CDR3: TGCAGCGTTGTAGGAGGCACCGGGGAGCTGTTTTTT.

The V gene is TRBV27, the J gene TRBJ2-7; no definite D call. Germline V gene lookup returns CDR1 MNHEY and CDR2 SMNVEV (reference sequence). The length of the CDR3 is 13 residues. V was clipped by 3 bases and J by 3 bases, with 9 bases between them. The CDR3, as DNA: TGTGCCAGCAGTTTGGGCCCCTTCTACGAGCAGTACTTC. This sequence encodes CASSLGPFYEQYF.

The chain recombines TRBV6-1 with TRBJ2-7; D is unclear. Germline values: CDR1 MNHNS, CDR2 SASEGT. CDR3 length equals 10 residues. Trimming took 4 bases from V and 4 from J, leaving 2 bases between them. The CDR3 nucleotides are TGTGCCAGCAGTGCTTACGAGCAGTACTTC. It translates to CASSAYEQYF.

This chain uses TRBV27 with TRBJ2-5, with D unclear. The CDR3 consists of 11 residues. Germline V gene data show CDR1 as MNHEY and CDR2 as SMNVEV (reference sequence). V lost 4 bases, J lost 7 bases, and 7 bases lay in between. The CDR3 bases are TGTGCCAGCAGTTACCACGGGACCCAGTACTTC. This codes for CASSYHGTQYF.

The J gene is TRBJ2-7, the V gene TRBV5-4; TRBD2 matches at 11 bases. The CDR3 is 14 residues long. V dropped 7 bases and J dropped 0; count of bases not matched to a gene: 3. Germline lookup yields CDR1 SGHNT and CDR2 YYREEE (reference sequence). The CDR3 nucleotides read TGTGCCAGCGGACTAGCGGGTATCTCCTACGAGCAGTACTTC. Residues: CASGLAGISYEQYF.

The gene calls are TRBV9 and TRBJ2-7; D is uncertain. V gave up 0 bases and J gave up 4 bases, with 11 bases separating them. Germline V gene sequence: CDR1 SGDLS, CDR2 YYNGEE. The CDR3 loop spans 14 amino acids. The CDR3 loop is CASSVDLYSYEQYF. CDR3 coding DNA: TGTGCCAGCAGCGTAGATCTTTATTCTTACGAGCAGTACTTC. The variable domain in full, completed from reference TRBV9 and TRBJ2-7, reads DSGVTQTPKHLITATGQRVTLRCSPRSGDLSVYWYQQSLDQGLQFLIQYYNGEERAKGNILERFSAQQFPDLHSELNLSSLELGDSALYFCASSVDLYSYEQYFGPGTRLTVT.

The rearrangement joins TRBV6-1 to TRBJ1-1, with 8 nucleotides matching TRBD1. V dropped 0 bases and J dropped 5; count of bases not matched to a gene: 2. This CDR3 is built from 14 residues. Germline values: CDR1 MNHNS, CDR2 SASEGT. DNA of the CDR3: TGTGCCAGCAGTGAAGCGACAGGGGTAACTGAAGCTTTCTTT. Translated, it gives CASSEATGVTEAFF.

J is TRBJ2-1 and V is TRBV28; 9 bases are shared with TRBD1. Germline V gives CDR1 MDHEN, CDR2 SYDVKM. Trimming removed 4 bases from V and 7 bases from J; junction bases left unmatched: 11. The CDR3 spans 16 residues. The CDR3 region has the DNA TGTGCCAGCAGTTCACCCGGGACAGGGAATAGGAATGAGCAGTTCTTC. Protein: CASSSPGTGNRNEQFF.

This chain uses TRBV29-1 with TRBJ2-2; D possibly corresponds to TRBD2 (6 bases). The germline gives CDR1 SQVTM, CDR2 ANQGSEA. Deletions cut 4 bases from V and 5 bases from J, with 17 bases between. The CDR3 totals 15 residues. The CDR3 DNA reads TGCAGCGTTGCTGGGGCGGGACCTCTAACCGGGGAGCTGTTTTTT. Its protein product is CSVAGAGPLTGELFF.

The chain combines TRBV10-1 with TRBJ2-3; a possible D gene is TRBD1 (6 bases). CDR3 length equals 13 residues. V lost 4 bases and J 3 bases, leaving 8 bases between the germline ends. Per the germline V gene, CDR1 is WNHNN and CDR2 is SYGVQD (reference sequence). The CDR3 DNA is TGCGCCAGCAGTGTCAGGGGTACAGATACGCAGTATTTT. Translated, it gives CASSVRGTDTQYF.